This T cell receptor beta chain stems from a study of blood T cell repertoires in COVID-19. Authors' processing steps: Nucleated cell number was recorded as an estimate derived from reference gene primer amplification. Some clones are missing from TCRdb's copy, which holds only in-frame ones; the method was immunoSEQ multiplex PCR. Clone size and the V and J calls come from that table; the DNA yielded D and trimming. Altogether about 240,000 clones are present, around 89% being singletons, with the ten largest covering over 7.5%. Germline CDR1 is SGHAT and CDR2 is FQNNGV. This CDR3 contains 16 residues. Losses at the gene ends were 0 bases for V and 6 bases for J; bases not matched to a gene: 6. Assignments of participants to cohorts depended upon their own reported clinical history.

The sample taken for sequencing was PBMCs or T cells enriched from blood (not recorded which). The chain joins TRBV11-2 to TRBJ2-1; 9 bases fit TRBD2. This TCR came from a man aged 40-55 years who had recovered from COVID-19. Here the CDR3 reads CASSLERLAGTNEQFF. The CDR3 region has the DNA TGTGCCAGCAGCTTAGAACGGCTAGCGGGGACCAATGAGCAGTTCTTC.